This T cell receptor beta chain was sequenced in a study of regulatory T cells in long-lasting Graves disease. Overall study: With positive TSH receptor antibodies and over 5 years of antithyroid drugs, Graves' disease was considered persistent.

As concerns this clonotype: A far larger clone is off by one base, so a read error is likely. No conserved phenylalanine or tryptophan is present at the end of the CDR3, so a read error is the likely explanation.

iRepertoire HTBI primers and Arm-PCR of CDR3 regions built TCR beta libraries. One entry per CDR3 protein, called by TCRdb with MiXCR from the multiplex PCR reads. The table has roughly 360,000 distinct CDR3 sequences, approximately 25% seen once. Germline V gives CDR1 MNHGY, CDR2 SAAAGT. The J segment lost 0 bases and the V segment lost 5 bases, leaving 10 bases of the junction unmatched. This CDR3 spans 18 amino acids. Time point in this sample: persistent/refractory GD, antithyroid drugs over 5 years with positive TRAb. The TCR library was made from RNA extracted from PBMCs. Guidelines of the American Thyroid Association were used to diagnose Graves' disease.

The TCR was taken from a woman between 40 and 55 years old with Graves disease. The sample in question was peripheral blood mononuclear cells (PBMCs), obtained when the disease was refractory, from a patient treated with antithyroid drugs. This sequence joins TRBV6-8 and TRBJ2-6; 7 nucleotides agree with TRBD1. CDR3 region: CASSDFNRGRSGANVLTS. CDR3 bases: TGTGCCAGCAGTGACTTCAACAGGGGTCGCTCTGGGGCCAACGTCCTGACTTCC.